This T cell receptor (beta chain) was retrieved from a study of OX40 agonist ivuxolimab in advanced cancers. The CDR3 runs to 14 residues. From germline, CDR1 is SGHNT and CDR2 YYREEE (reference sequence). The ends were cut back, 2 bases at V and 2 bases at J, with 11 bases in the middle. Measured with immunoSEQ multiplex PCR; TCRdb has only the in-frame clones, and not every one. Of around 36,000 clones listed, about 84% are singletons. This receptor was obtained from an adult with an advanced solid tumor such as melanoma, head and neck, liver or kidney cancer. Sequencing was performed on CD4+ or CD8+ T cells sorted from blood, taken in a trial of the OX40 agonist ivuxolimab. The chain carries TRBV5-4 and TRBJ2-7, with D perhaps assigned TRBD1 or TRBD2 (5 bases each). The CDR3 region has the DNA TGTGCCAGCAGCTTAGGGACCCTAGCCTACGAGCAGTACTTC. Translated, it gives CASSLGTLAYEQYF.